The 22 T cell receptor beta chains in this list originate from one sample, sequenced in a study of blood T cells in healthy people across ages (dated by TCRdb to the mid-2010s). Receptor amplification or capture employed 5' RACE. The sample was run on an Illumina HiSeq 2500. A second PCR of roughly 7 to 12 cycles was run with a J-beta primer mix and a sample-barcoded 5' primer. Clones were called with MiXCR by TCRdb after fastp trimmed the public reads at Q25, and only in-frame beta chains were retained. Every distinct CDR3 protein forms one entry, paired with its most common genes and DNA. Within this sample are more than 550,000 distinct CDR3 sequences, with 22% of them counted one time only. The top ten clonotypes cover roughly 22% of the sample. The sequenced material came from blood. These receptors originate from a man between 65 and 85 years old in good health.

The chain is built from TRBV10-2 and TRBJ1-2; 7 nucleotides align to TRBD1. The CDR3 extends over 13 amino acids. Unmatched junction bases numbered 8, after V lost 5 bases and J lost 8 bases. Germline loops: CDR1 WSHSY, CDR2 SAAADI. CDR3 in amino acids: CASSLTGSLGYTF. The CDR3 DNA reads as TGCGCCAGCAGTTTGACAGGGTCCCTGGGCTACACCTTC.

The CDR3: CSARVNPGTGGPFVYGYTF. DNA of the CDR3: TGCAGTGCTAGAGTCAACCCCGGGACAGGGGGCCCTTTCGTCTATGGCTACACCTTC. This sequence joins TRBV20-1 and TRBJ1-2; 12 bases align to TRBD1. V lost 1 base to trimming and J lost 4 bases; unmatched junction nucleotides: 16. CDR3 size: 19 residues. CDR1 is DFQATT, CDR2 SNEGSKA, per germline (reference sequence).

This clonotype has a handful of counts. The V call is TRBV10-3, the J call TRBJ2-5; possibly TRBD2 for D (6 bases). The CDR3 contains 15 residues. From germline, CDR1 is ENHRY and CDR2 SYGVKD. Trimming stripped 4 bases from V and 2 bases from J, with 14 bases between. CDR3 DNA sequence: TGTGCCATCAGTGTAATGGGGGGAGGACAAGAGACCCAGTACTTC. Protein product: CAISVMGGGQETQYF.

This clonotype was observed a handful of times. The rearrangement joins TRBV5-1 to TRBJ1-6; weak D call: TRBD1 (5 bases). The CDR3 consists of 15 residues. Trimming cost V 0 bases and J 7 bases, with 11 bases left between them. CDR1 and CDR2 from the germline V gene are SGHRS and YFSETQ. The CDR3 protein is CASSLAGTENSPLHF. The CDR3 region has the DNA TGCGCCAGCAGCTTGGCCGGGACTGAGAATTCACCCCTCCACTTT.

The chain employs TRBV5-1 and TRBJ2-1; weak D call: TRBD1 (6 bases). Trimming removed 2 bases from V and 8 bases from J, with 11 bases in between. Per the germline V gene, CDR1 is SGHRS and CDR2 is YFSETQ. CDR3 size: 13 residues. In DNA form, the CDR3 reads TGCGCCAGCAGCTTTACAGGGACCGATGAGCAGTTCTTC. Its translation: CASSFTGTDEQFF.

The chain uses TRBV14 and TRBJ2-7; 10 nucleotides align to TRBD2. V lost 4 bases to trimming and J lost 3 bases; unmatched junction nucleotides: 6. This CDR3 contains 15 residues. The V gene's germline CDR1 is SGHDN and CDR2 FVKESK. The DNA of the CDR3 is TGTGCCAGCAGCCCCATGATAGCGGGAGGCTACGAGCAGTACTTC. Translating it yields CASSPMIAGGYEQYF.

This rearrangement joins TRBV7-7 to TRBJ2-5; D may match TRBD1 or TRBD2 (6 bases each). CDR3 size: 15 residues. The germline gives CDR1 SSHAT, CDR2 FNYEAQ (reference sequence). V was trimmed by 4 bases and J by 2 bases, leaving 14 bases between them. The CDR3: CASSSSRGRQETQYF. The CDR3 DNA is TGTGCCAGCAGCTCCTCCCGGGGGCGTCAAGAGACCCAGTACTTC.

This clonotype was counted only a few times. The chain uses TRBV20-1 and TRBJ1-3; D ambiguous. Germline CDR1 reads DFQATT; CDR2 reads SNEGSKA (reference sequence). V was trimmed by 3 bases and J by 3 bases, leaving 9 bases between them. The CDR3 loop spans 13 amino acids. CDR3 loop: CSASLGFGNTIYF. CDR3 DNA sequence: TGCAGTGCTAGTTTGGGGTTTGGAAACACCATATATTTT.

The rearrangement uses TRBV12-3 or TRBV12-4 and TRBJ2-3; 9 bases align to TRBD2. V lost 5 bases and J lost 0; bases outside the gene matches: 3. This CDR3 comprises 15 residues. CDR3 in DNA: TGTGCCAGCAGTCGACTAGCGGAGAGCACAGATACGCAGTATTTT. This translates into CASSRLAESTDTQYF.

This chain connects TRBV28 to TRBJ2-3; D gene unclear. Germline V gene lookup returns CDR1 MDHEN and CDR2 SYDVKM. Trimming took off 5 bases at V and 2 bases at J, with 14 bases between the two ends. The CDR3 contains 15 residues. CDR3 in amino acids: CASSARLELTDTQYF. As DNA, the CDR3 is TGTGCCAGCAGTGCCCGTTTGGAGCTCACAGATACGCAGTATTTT. Based on the CDR3 plus reference TRBV28 and TRBJ2-3, the full variable domain is DVKVTQSSRYLVKRTGEKVFLECVQDMDHENMFWYRQDPGLGLRLIYFSYDVKMKEKGDIPEGYSVSREKKERFSLILESASTNQTSMYLCASSARLELTDTQYFGPGTRLTVL.

The chain employs TRBV9 and TRBJ1-1; D unclear. CDR1 is SGDLS and CDR2 is YYNGEE in the germline V gene. V gave up 0 bases and J gave up 2 bases, with 8 bases separating them. This CDR3 is built from 14 residues. Here the CDR3 DNA reads TGTGCCAGCAGCGTAGCTGGCGGCAACACTGAAGCTTTCTTT. Its translation: CASSVAGGNTEAFF.

The gene calls are TRBV20-1 and TRBJ2-1; D is uncertain. CDR3 length: 13 residues. V was cut by 4 bases and J by 8 bases, with 15 bases left in between. The germline V gene encodes CDR1 DFQATT and CDR2 SNEGSKA (reference sequence). The CDR3 sequence is CSAKRRTPDEQFF. CDR3 DNA sequence: TGCAGTGCTAAACGGAGAACCCCCGATGAGCAGTTCTTC.

V usage is TRBV7-3 and J usage is TRBJ2-3, with D possibly being TRBD1 (6 bases). This CDR3 contains 16 residues. CDR1 and CDR2 (germline): SGHTA, FQGTGA. V was trimmed by 6 bases and J by 1 base, leaving 17 bases between them. The CDR3 bases are TGTGCCAGCAGTTCCCAGGGGCTAGCCCGCACAGATACGCAGTATTTT. It codes for CASSSQGLARTDTQYF.

This chain joins TRBV12-5 and TRBJ2-6; 7 nucleotides match TRBD1. V shed 1 base, J shed 0 bases, and the junction held 3 bases outside the gene matches. CDR1 and CDR2 from the germline V gene are LGHNT and FRNRAP. CDR3 length: 17 residues. DNA for the CDR3: TGTGCTAGTGGTTTGGGACAGGGAGACTCTGGGGCCAACGTCCTGACTTTC. It yields the protein CASGLGQGDSGANVLTF.

The V call is TRBV13, the J call TRBJ2-3; no clear D gene. CDR1 and CDR2 (germline): PRHDT, FYEKMQ (reference sequence). Trimming shortened V by 5 bases and J by 0 bases, and 9 bases separated the two germline ends. The CDR3 contains 14 residues. CDR3 DNA: TGTGCCAGCAGCCCGCCTAGGAGCACAGATACGCAGTATTTT. It translates to CASSPPRSTDTQYF.

This chain joins TRBV29-1 and TRBJ2-5; 10 bases map to TRBD2. V was pared by 3 bases and J by 11 bases, with 18 bases of the junction left unmatched. CDR1 is SQVTM and CDR2 is ANQGSEA in the germline V gene. This CDR3 contains 16 residues. This chain's CDR3 is CSVDLAGAPGTYDQYF. The CDR3 bases are TGCAGCGTTGATCTAGCGGGGGCCCCAGGGACCTACGATCAGTACTTC.

This clonotype was observed a handful of times. The J gene is TRBJ2-5, the V gene TRBV4-1; the D gene is possibly TRBD1 (5 bases). The DNA end is more similar to TRBJ2-7, so the J call may be wrong. This CDR3 comprises 14 residues. The germline V gene has CDR1 MGHRA and CDR2 YSYEKL. In nucleotides, the CDR3 is TGCGCCAGCAGCCAAGCCCAGGGTCTCTACGAGCAGTACTTC. It is translated as CASSQAQGLYEQYF.

This clonotype has just a few counts. V and J are TRBV20-1 and TRBJ1-5; D remains unclear. V was clipped by 6 bases and J by 0 bases, with 9 bases between them. This CDR3 spans 13 amino acids. Germline lookup yields CDR1 DFQATT and CDR2 SNEGSKA (reference sequence). The chain's CDR3 is CSAQGVSNQPQHF. The CDR3 DNA follows: TGCAGTGCCCAAGGAGTTAGCAATCAGCCCCAGCATTTT.

A few counts support this clonotype. In DNA form, the CDR3 reads TGCGCCAGCAGCCGGGACCTATACCAAGAGACCCAGTACTTC. Protein product: CASSRDLYQETQYF. The V call is TRBV5-1, the J call TRBJ2-5, with D perhaps TRBD1 or TRBD2 (5 bases each). The CDR3 contains 14 residues. Germline-derived CDR1 and CDR2 are SGHRS and YFSETQ. V gave up 4 bases and J gave up 0 bases, with 10 bases separating them.

This sequence joins TRBV20-1 and TRBJ1-4; maybe TRBD1 (5 bases). There are 13 residues in the CDR3. Germline loops: CDR1 DFQATT, CDR2 SNEGSKA (reference sequence). V lost 3 bases and J 8 bases, leaving 13 bases between the germline ends. CDR3 loop: CSASPGTPEKLFF. CDR3 DNA: TGCAGTGCTAGCCCCGGGACGCCGGAAAAACTGTTTTTT.

The rearrangement joins TRBV5-1 to TRBJ2-6; 7 nucleotides align to TRBD1. This CDR3 is 15 amino acids long. Germline lookup yields CDR1 SGHRS and CDR2 YFSETQ. Unmatched junction bases numbered 3, after V lost 4 bases and J lost 2 bases. CDR3: CASSAGQAGANVLTF. For the CDR3, the DNA is TGCGCCAGCAGCGCCGGACAGGCTGGGGCCAACGTCCTGACTTTC.

The chain uses TRBV5-6 and TRBJ2-3; 7 nucleotides line up with TRBD1. Looked up from germline, CDR1 is SGHDT and CDR2 is YYEEEE. Trimming took 4 bases from V and 3 from J; bases not matched to a gene: 8. This CDR3 spans 15 amino acids. The CDR3: CASSGTGTVTDTQYF. CDR3 in DNA: TGTGCCAGCAGCGGGACCGGGACAGTTACAGATACGCAGTATTTT.